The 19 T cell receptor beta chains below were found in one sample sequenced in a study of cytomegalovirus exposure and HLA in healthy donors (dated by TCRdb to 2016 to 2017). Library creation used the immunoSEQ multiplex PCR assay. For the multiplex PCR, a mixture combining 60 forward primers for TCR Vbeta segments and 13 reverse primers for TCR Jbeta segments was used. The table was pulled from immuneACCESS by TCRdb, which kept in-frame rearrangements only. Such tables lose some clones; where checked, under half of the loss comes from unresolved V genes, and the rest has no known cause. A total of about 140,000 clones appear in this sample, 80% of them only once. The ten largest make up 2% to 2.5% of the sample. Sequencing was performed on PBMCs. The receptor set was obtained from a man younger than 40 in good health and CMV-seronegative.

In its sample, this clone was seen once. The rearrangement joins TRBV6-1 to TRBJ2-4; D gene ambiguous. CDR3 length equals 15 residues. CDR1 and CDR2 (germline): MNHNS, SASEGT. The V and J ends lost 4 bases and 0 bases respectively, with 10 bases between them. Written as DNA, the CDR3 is TGTGCCAGCAGTGTGGCAGACATAGCCAAAAACATTCAGTACTTC. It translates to CASSVADIAKNIQYF.

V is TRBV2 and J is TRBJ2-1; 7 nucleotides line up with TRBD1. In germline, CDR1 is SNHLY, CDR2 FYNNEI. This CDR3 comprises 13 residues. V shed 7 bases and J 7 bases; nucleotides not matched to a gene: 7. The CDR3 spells CASTPGQNNEQFF. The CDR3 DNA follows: TGTGCCAGCACTCCGGGACAGAATAATGAGCAGTTCTTC.

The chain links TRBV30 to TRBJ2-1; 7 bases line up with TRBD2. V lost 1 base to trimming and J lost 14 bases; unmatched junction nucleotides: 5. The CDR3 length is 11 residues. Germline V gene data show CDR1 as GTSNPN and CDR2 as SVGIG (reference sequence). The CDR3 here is CAWSGGLVKFF. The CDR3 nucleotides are TGTGCCTGGAGTGGCGGACTAGTGAAGTTCTTC. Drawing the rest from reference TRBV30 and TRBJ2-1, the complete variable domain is SQTIHQWPATLVQPVGSPLSLECTVEGTSNPNLYWYRQAAGRGLQLLFYSVGIGQISSEVPQNLSASRPQDRQFILSSKKLLLSDSGFYLCAWSGGLVKFFGPGTRLTVL.

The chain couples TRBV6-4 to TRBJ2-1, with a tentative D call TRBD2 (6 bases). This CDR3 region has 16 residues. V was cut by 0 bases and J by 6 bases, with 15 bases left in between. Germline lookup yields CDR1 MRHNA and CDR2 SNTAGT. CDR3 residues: CASSDSYGGRINEQFF. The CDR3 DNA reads TGTGCCAGCAGTGACTCTTACGGAGGGCGTATCAATGAGCAGTTCTTC.

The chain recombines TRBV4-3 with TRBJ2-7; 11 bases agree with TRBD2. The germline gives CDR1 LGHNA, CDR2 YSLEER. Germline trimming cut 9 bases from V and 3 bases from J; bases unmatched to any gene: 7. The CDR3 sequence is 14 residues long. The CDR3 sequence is CASSLGTSGYEQYF. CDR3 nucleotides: TGCGCCAGTTCCCTTGGGACTAGCGGCTACGAGCAGTACTTC.

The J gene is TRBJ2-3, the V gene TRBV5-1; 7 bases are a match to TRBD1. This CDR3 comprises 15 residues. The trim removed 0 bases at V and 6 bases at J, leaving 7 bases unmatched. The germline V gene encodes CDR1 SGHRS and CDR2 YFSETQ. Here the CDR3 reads CASSLGQGESDTQYF. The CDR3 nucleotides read TGCGCCAGCAGCTTGGGACAGGGTGAATCCGATACGCAGTATTTT.

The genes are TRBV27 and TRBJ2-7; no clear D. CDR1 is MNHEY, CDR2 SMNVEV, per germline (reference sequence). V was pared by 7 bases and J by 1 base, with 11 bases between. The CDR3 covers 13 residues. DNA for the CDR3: TGTGCCAGCAAGAAAGGCGGATCCTACGAGCAGTACTTC. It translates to CASKKGGSYEQYF.

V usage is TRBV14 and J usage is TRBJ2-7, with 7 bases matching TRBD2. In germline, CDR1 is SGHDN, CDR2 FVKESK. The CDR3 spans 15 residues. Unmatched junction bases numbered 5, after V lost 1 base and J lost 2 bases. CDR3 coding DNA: TGTGCCAGCAGCCAAGGGGCGGGGGTCGCCTACGAGCAGTACTTC. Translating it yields CASSQGAGVAYEQYF.

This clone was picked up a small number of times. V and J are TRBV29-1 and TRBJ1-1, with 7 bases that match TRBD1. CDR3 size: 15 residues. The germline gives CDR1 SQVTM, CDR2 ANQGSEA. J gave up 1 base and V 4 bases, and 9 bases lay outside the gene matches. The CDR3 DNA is TGCAGCGTTGTAAATCGACAGGGAGCGAACACTGAAGCTTTCTTT. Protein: CSVVNRQGANTEAFF.

The CDR3 protein is CASSYQVRTDLYF. Here the CDR3 DNA reads TGTGCCAGCAGTTATCAAGTGAGGACAGACCTCTACTTC. The rearrangement joins TRBV6-5 to TRBJ2-7, with D possibly being TRBD1 (6 bases). The germline V gene has CDR1 MNHEY and CDR2 SVGAGI. The CDR3 has 13 amino acids. V shed 3 bases and J shed 13 bases, with 19 bases lying between them.

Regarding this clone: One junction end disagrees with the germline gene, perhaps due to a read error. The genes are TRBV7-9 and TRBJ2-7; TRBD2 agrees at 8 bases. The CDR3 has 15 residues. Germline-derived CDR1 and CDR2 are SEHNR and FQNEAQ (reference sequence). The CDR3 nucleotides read TGTTCCAGCACCAATAACGGGGGGGGAGCCTACGAGCAGTACTTC. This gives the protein CSSTNNGGGAYEQYF.

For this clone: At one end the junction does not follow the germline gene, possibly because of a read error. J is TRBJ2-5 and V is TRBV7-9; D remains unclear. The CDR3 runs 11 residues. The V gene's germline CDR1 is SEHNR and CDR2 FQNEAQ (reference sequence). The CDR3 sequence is CSSSSLETQYF. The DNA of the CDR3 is TGTTCCAGCAGCTCCTTGGAGACCCAGTACTTC. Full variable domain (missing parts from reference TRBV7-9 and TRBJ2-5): DTGVSQNPRHKITKRGQNVTFRCDPISEHNRLYWYRQTLGQGPEFLTYFQNEAQLEKSRLLSDRFSAERPKGSFSTLEIQRTEQGDSAMYLCSSSSLETQYFGPGTRLLVL.

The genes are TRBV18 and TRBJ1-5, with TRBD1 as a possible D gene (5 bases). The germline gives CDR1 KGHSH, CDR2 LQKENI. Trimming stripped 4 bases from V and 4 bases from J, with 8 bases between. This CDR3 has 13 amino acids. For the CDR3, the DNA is TGTGCCAGCTCACGGGGGGAGAATCAGCCCCAGCATTTT. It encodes CASSRGENQPQHF.

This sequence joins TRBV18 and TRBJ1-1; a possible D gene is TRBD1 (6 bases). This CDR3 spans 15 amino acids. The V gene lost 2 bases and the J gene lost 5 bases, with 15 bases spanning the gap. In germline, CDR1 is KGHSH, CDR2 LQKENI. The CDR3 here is CASSPATRGWTEAFF. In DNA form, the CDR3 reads TGTGCCAGCTCACCAGCCACCAGGGGTTGGACTGAAGCTTTCTTT.

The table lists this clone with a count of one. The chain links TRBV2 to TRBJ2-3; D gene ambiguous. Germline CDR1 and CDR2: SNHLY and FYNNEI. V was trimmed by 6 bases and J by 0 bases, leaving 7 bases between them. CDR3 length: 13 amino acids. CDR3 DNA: TGTGCCAGCAGAGCGACTAGCACAGATACGCAGTATTTT. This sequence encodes CASRATSTDTQYF.

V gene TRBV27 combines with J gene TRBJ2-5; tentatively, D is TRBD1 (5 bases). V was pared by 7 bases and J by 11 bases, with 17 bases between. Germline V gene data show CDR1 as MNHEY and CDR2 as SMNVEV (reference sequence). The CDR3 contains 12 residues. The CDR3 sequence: CASTSSGQEQYF. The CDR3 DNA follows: TGTGCCAGCACCTCTTCCGGACAAGAGCAGTACTTC.

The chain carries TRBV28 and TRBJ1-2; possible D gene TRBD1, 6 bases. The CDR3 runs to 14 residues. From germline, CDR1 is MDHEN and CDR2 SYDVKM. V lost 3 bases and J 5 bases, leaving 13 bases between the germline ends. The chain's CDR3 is CASSLGAGAYGYTF. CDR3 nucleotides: TGTGCCAGCAGTTTGGGGGCAGGGGCGTATGGCTACACCTTC.

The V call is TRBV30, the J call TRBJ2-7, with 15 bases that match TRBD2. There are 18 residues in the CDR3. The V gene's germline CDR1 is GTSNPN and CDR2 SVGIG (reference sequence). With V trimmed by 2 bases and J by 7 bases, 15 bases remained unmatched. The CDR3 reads CAWSFRTSGRATFGEQYF. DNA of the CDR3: TGTGCCTGGAGTTTTAGGACTAGCGGGAGGGCCACGTTCGGGGAGCAGTACTTC.

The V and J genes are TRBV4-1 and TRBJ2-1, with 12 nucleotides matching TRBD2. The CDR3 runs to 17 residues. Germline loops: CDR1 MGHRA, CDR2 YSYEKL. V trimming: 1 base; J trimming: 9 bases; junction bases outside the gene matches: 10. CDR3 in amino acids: CASSQVRLAGEHGEQFF. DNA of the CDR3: TGCGCCAGCAGCCAAGTAAGACTAGCGGGAGAACATGGTGAGCAGTTCTTC.